This entry describes one T cell receptor (beta chain). Its specificity is not known. This entry comes from a study of regulatory T cells in long-lasting Graves disease. Looking at the study overall: Duration of antithyroid drug therapy among newly diagnosed Graves' patients was under 3 months. Findings and caveats of the study: New patients shared some 980 public clonotypes, and persistent patients shared more, with about 2,500.

The CDR3 is 13 residues long. V gave up 0 bases and J gave up 2 bases, with 7 bases separating them. The germline gives CDR1 DFQATT, CDR2 SNEGSKA (reference sequence). Noted time point: newly diagnosed GD, antithyroid drugs for less than 3 months. The TCR library used RNA extracted from PBMCs. Building of the TCR beta libraries involved iRepertoire HTBI primers and Arm-PCR of CDR3 regions. Using its own MiXCR run on the multiplex PCR reads, TCRdb lists one record per CDR3 protein. The sample includes hundreds of thousands of distinct CDR3 sequences, around 15% of them seen just once. These sequences were also reported in another study, on T cells in Graves' hyperthyroidism and ophthalmopathy.

The chain is built from TRBV20-1 and TRBJ1-2; D call uncertain. This receptor was obtained from a man between 18 and 35 years old with Graves disease. The sequences come from peripheral blood mononuclear cells (PBMCs), collected at new diagnosis, from a patient treated with antithyroid drugs. The DNA of the CDR3 is TGCAGTGCTAGAGATCGTGGGAACTATGGCTACACCTTC. Translated: CSARDRGNYGYTF.